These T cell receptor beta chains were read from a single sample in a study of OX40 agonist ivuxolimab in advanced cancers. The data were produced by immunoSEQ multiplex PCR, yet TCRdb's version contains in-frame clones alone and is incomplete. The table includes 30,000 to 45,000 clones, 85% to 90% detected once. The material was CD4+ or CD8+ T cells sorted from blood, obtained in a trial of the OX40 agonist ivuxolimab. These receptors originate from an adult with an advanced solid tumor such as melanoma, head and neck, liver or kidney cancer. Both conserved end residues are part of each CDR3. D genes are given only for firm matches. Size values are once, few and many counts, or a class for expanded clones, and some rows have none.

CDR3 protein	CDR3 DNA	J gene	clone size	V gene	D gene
CASSLGDRRQETQYF	TGCGCCAGCAGCTTGGGAGACAGGAGGCAAGAGACCCAGTACTTC	TRBJ2-5	few	TRBV5-1	.
CASSGRDKEEYEQYF	TGTGCCAGCAGCGGCAGGGACAAGGAGGAATACGAGCAGTACTTC	TRBJ2-7	.	TRBV5-6	.
CASSQGQSSYEQYF	TGTGCCAGCAGCCAGGGACAGAGCTCCTACGAGCAGTACTTC	TRBJ2-7	few	TRBV5-6	TRBD1
CASSYRINSPLHF	TGTGCCAGCAGTTACCGGATTAATTCACCCCTCCACTTT	TRBJ1-6	.	TRBV6-5	.
CASSLLEGTDTQYF	TGCGCCAGCAGCTTGTTGGAAGGCACAGATACGCAGTATTTT	TRBJ2-3	.	TRBV5-1	.
CASSQTGDEQFF	TGTGCCAGCAGTCAAACGGGCGATGAGCAGTTCTTC	TRBJ2-1	.	TRBV6-1	.
CASSSSNEQFF	TGTGCCAGCAGCTCTAGCAATGAGCAGTTCTTC	TRBJ2-1	.	TRBV9	.
CASSFELSSYNEQFF	TGTGCCAGCAGCTTCGAACTGAGCTCCTACAATGAGCAGTTCTTC	TRBJ2-1	.	TRBV5-4	.
CASSVLGQPMGVNEQFF	TGTGCCAGCAGCGTTTTAGGACAGCCTATGGGAGTTAATGAGCAGTTCTTC	TRBJ2-1	.	TRBV9	.
CASRGGRHSGNTIYF	TGTGCCAGCAGGGGAGGACGGCACTCTGGAAACACCATATATTTT	TRBJ1-3	.	TRBV6-4	.
CASPWGRNTEAFF	TGTGCCAGCCCCTGGGGAAGGAACACTGAAGCTTTCTTT	TRBJ1-1	.	TRBV27	.
CATSRVGQGSRELFF	TGTGCCACCAGCAGAGTAGGTCAGGGGTCGAGGGAGCTGTTTTTT	TRBJ2-2	.	TRBV15	.
CSATLGVGTDTQYF	TGCAGCGCGACCCTCGGGGTAGGCACAGATACGCAGTATTTT	TRBJ2-3	.	TRBV29-1	.
CASSLNGGTNYEQYF	TGTGCCAGCAGCTTGAACGGGGGAACTAACTACGAGCAGTACTTC	TRBJ2-7	.	TRBV11-2	.
CASNSVGADTQYF	TGTGCCAGCAACTCAGTCGGCGCAGATACGCAGTATTTT	TRBJ2-3	.	TRBV2	.
CASSQDLFGGGWSSGANVLTF	TGTGCCAGCAGCCAAGATTTATTCGGGGGTGGGTGGTCGTCTGGGGCCAACGTCCTGACTTTC	TRBJ2-6	.	TRBV4-2	.
CASTEGAGVWETQYF	TGTGCCAGTACGGAGGGAGCGGGGGTTTGGGAGACCCAGTACTTC	TRBJ2-5	.	TRBV19	TRBD2
CASSVATANTEAFF	TGTGCCAGCAGCGTAGCTACAGCGAACACTGAAGCTTTCTTT	TRBJ1-1	.	TRBV9	.